The T cell receptor beta chain described here comes from a study of T cell repertoires in cytomegalovirus infection. Turning to the study itself: The authors used CMV epitopes that were HLA-C-restricted (recently identified) and HLA-B-restricted (well studied). Carrying CMV and the relevant HLA type showed in public TCR beta signatures.

TCRdb re-called the reads with MiXCR, one entry per CDR3 protein. Of fewer than 650,000 distinct CDR3 sequences in the sample, approximately 40% are singletons; the top ten hold 48%. This clonotype turned up a few times. The antigen remains undetermined. Study results and caveats: The study identified carriers of CMV plus the relevant HLA from cumulative public TCR beta family frequency. HLA-C-restricted CMV clonotypes gave the most frequent clonotype in two of eight donors.

V was clipped by 6 bases and J by 0 bases; unmatched bases: 7. The CDR3 totals 16 residues. Germline V gives CDR1 MDHEN, CDR2 SYDVKM. The sequencing here drew on cultured PBMCs, taken from culture after CMV antigen stimulation. This sequence joins TRBV28 and TRBJ2-4, with 8 bases aligning to TRBD2. The TCR originated in a human donor in good health (CMV status not recorded). Some clones in this sample may be carry-over from other donors' samples. CDR3 DNA sequence: TGTGCCAGCAGCTCGGGAGGGCTGCTAGCCAAAAACATTCAGTACTTC. Translating gives CASSSGGLLAKNIQYF.